Here is one TCR beta chain with its context. Per germline, CDR1 SGDLS and CDR2 YYNGEE. The V and J ends lost 6 bases and 2 bases, in that order; junction bases with no gene match: 10. CDR3 length: 15 amino acids. This sample is drawn from a study of blood T cell repertoires in COVID-19. Background on the study: Acute and convalescent COVID-19 samples came from the United States, Italy and Spain.

Profiling relied on immunoSEQ multiplex PCR, and the TCRdb table lists in-frame clones only, not all of them. This table holds 300,000 to 400,000 clones, about 90% found once. Participant reports of clinical history set cohort assignment. This TCR came from a woman aged 25 to 39 who had recovered from COVID-19. This chain connects TRBV9 to TRBJ2-5, with TRBD1 identical over 7 bases. Sequencing input: PBMCs or T cells enriched from blood (not recorded which). The CDR3 sequence: CASTRGDSEQETQYF. The DNA for the CDR3 is TGTGCCAGCACGAGAGGGGACAGTGAACAAGAGACCCAGTACTTC.